This T cell receptor beta chain was retrieved from a study of OX40 agonist ivuxolimab in advanced cancers. Study overall: The eligibility criteria allowed prior anti-PD-1, anti-PD-L1 or anti-CTLA-4 therapy, and approximately 38% had some.

This table comes from immunoSEQ multiplex PCR, and its TCRdb copy is limited to in-frame clones, with some not included. The sample consists of 60,000 or so clones, about 87% of them appearing once. Details on this clone: Its matching antigen is unknown.

General study findings and limits: CD8+ T cells (on average) carried more expanded clones than CD4+ T cells. Partly responding patients at 0.1-3.0 mg/kg showed some of the smallest clonal expansion.

Sequenced here: CD4+ or CD8+ T cells sorted from blood, sampled in a trial of the OX40 agonist ivuxolimab. The clonotype was recovered from an adult with an advanced solid tumor such as melanoma, head and neck, liver or kidney cancer.

The CDR3 bases are TGTGCCAGCAGCGGGGGTGAAGGGACAGTCTCTGGAAACACCATATATTTT. Amino acids: CASSGGEGTVSGNTIYF. The chain is built from TRBV7-2 and TRBJ1-3; 7 bases are shared with TRBD1. This CDR3 region has 17 residues. Germline V lookup: CDR1 SGHTA, CDR2 FQGNSA. The J segment lost 0 bases and the V segment lost 5 bases, leaving 10 bases of the junction unmatched.